These 21 T cell receptor beta chains share one sample of origin, sequenced in a study of blood T cell repertoires in COVID-19. Repertoires were generated with immunoSEQ multiplex PCR, while TCRdb's copy carries only in-frame clones and drops some. This table has 100,000 to 150,000 clones, around 85% appearing once. Sequencing was done on a sample of peripheral blood. The receptor source for this set is a woman aged 80 or older with acute or convalescent COVID-19.

This clone was seen just once. The chain links TRBV2 to TRBJ2-5; TRBD2 aligns across 11 bases. Trimming cost V 2 bases and J 5 bases; bases outside gene matches: 4. The CDR3 covers 15 residues. From germline, CDR1 is SNHLY and CDR2 FYNNEI. CDR3 protein: CASSERASGGETQYF. In DNA form, the CDR3 reads TGTGCCAGCAGTGAAAGGGCTAGCGGGGGGGAGACCCAGTACTTC.

This clone has only one observation. This chain connects TRBV5-6 to TRBJ2-7; TRBD2 agrees at 8 bases. The V gene's germline CDR1 is SGHDT and CDR2 YYEEEE. The J segment lost 4 bases and the V segment lost 0 bases, leaving 9 bases of the junction unmatched. This CDR3 region has 16 residues. CDR3 sequence: CASSLVGSGTFYEQYF. DNA for the CDR3: TGTGCCAGCAGCTTGGTTGGTAGCGGGACATTTTACGAGCAGTACTTC.

This clone has just one count. In the same sample, other DNA sequences code for this CDR3. J is TRBJ1-2 and V is TRBV19; 7 bases are a match to TRBD1. The CDR3 extends over 13 amino acids. CDR1 and CDR2 from the germline V gene are LNHDA and SQIVND (reference sequence). Trimming cost V 6 bases and J 0 bases; bases outside gene matches: 1. CDR3 sequence reads: CASRGTANYGYTF. In DNA, the CDR3 is TGTGCCAGTAGGGGGACAGCTAACTATGGCTACACCTTC.

This chain connects TRBV19 to TRBJ2-2, with a tentative D call TRBD2 (6 bases). Trimming left V 6 bases short and J 1 base short, with 12 bases between. The CDR3 is 15 amino acids. Germline lookup yields CDR1 LNHDA and CDR2 SQIVND (reference sequence). The CDR3 sequence is CASRNWGENTGELFF. The CDR3 DNA reads TGTGCCAGTAGGAACTGGGGGGAGAACACCGGGGAGCTGTTTTTT. The full variable domain, rest sourced from reference TRBV19 and TRBJ2-2, is DGGITQSPKYLFRKEGQNVTLSCEQNLNHDAMYWYRQDPGQGLRLIYYSQIVNDFQKGDIAEGYSVSREKKESFPLTVTSAQKNPTAFYLCASRNWGENTGELFFGEGSRLTVL.

The V gene is TRBV5-4, the J gene TRBJ2-6; D remains unclear. There are 15 residues in the CDR3. The germline V gene has CDR1 SGHNT and CDR2 YYREEE (reference sequence). Trimming shortened V by 2 bases and J by 0 bases, and 6 bases separated the two germline ends. The CDR3 coding sequence is TGTGCCAGCAGCTTTCCGAGCTCTGGGGCCAACGTCCTGACTTTC. The encoded protein is CASSFPSSGANVLTF.

The J gene is TRBJ2-3, the V gene TRBV7-9, with D hard to call. The germline V and J ends were trimmed by 6 bases and 2 bases, with 3 bases remaining between them. Germline lookup yields CDR1 SEHNR and CDR2 FQNEAQ (reference sequence). The length of the CDR3 is 11 residues. This CDR3 is CASRYTDTQYF. Here the CDR3 DNA reads TGTGCCAGCAGATACACAGATACGCAGTATTTT.

This chain links TRBV7-8 with TRBJ1-2, with 9 positions matching TRBD1. J was trimmed by 4 bases and V by 5 bases; bases with no gene match: 8. CDR1 SGHVS and CDR2 FQNEAQ come from the germline V gene. The CDR3 has 15 amino acids. The CDR3 loop is CASSPGQGSSYGYTF. The CDR3 DNA reads TGTGCCAGCAGCCCCGGACAGGGGTCCAGCTATGGCTACACCTTC.

This chain joins TRBV6-5 and TRBJ2-7; maybe TRBD1 (6 bases). The CDR3 extends over 15 amino acids. CDR1 and CDR2 from the germline V gene are MNHEY and SVGAGI. Trimming took off 8 bases at V and 0 bases at J, with 17 bases between the two ends. This CDR3 is CASENQGLPSYEQYF. The CDR3, as DNA: TGTGCCAGCGAGAATCAGGGGTTACCCTCCTACGAGCAGTACTTC.

The V call is TRBV7-9, the J call TRBJ2-7; perhaps TRBD1 as D (5 bases). The CDR3 has 13 amino acids. Germline V gene data show CDR1 as SEHNR and CDR2 as FQNEAQ (reference sequence). V lost 7 bases, J lost 0 bases, and 10 bases lay in between. In DNA, the CDR3 is TGTGCCAGCAACGACAGACACTCCTACGAGCAGTACTTC. Its protein product is CASNDRHSYEQYF.

V usage is TRBV10-3 and J usage is TRBJ1-2; D might be TRBD1 (6 bases). This CDR3 comprises 14 residues. From germline, CDR1 is ENHRY and CDR2 SYGVKD. Trimming took 4 bases from V and 4 from J, leaving 13 bases between them. Here the CDR3 DNA reads TGTGCCATCAGTGGGATACAGGGCCCCTATGGCTACACCTTC. This gives the protein CAISGIQGPYGYTF.

The genes are TRBV30 and TRBJ1-2; D gene ambiguous. Trimming took off 2 bases at V and 8 bases at J, with 18 bases between the two ends. Germline-derived CDR1 and CDR2 are GTSNPN and SVGIG (reference sequence). The CDR3 runs to 14 residues. The CDR3 bases are TGTGCCTGGAGTTCCCAATTGTCCTATCGGGGCTACACCTTC. Its protein is CAWSSQLSYRGYTF.

This chain links TRBV5-1 with TRBJ1-4, with 8 bases lining up with TRBD1. The length of the CDR3 is 15 residues. J lost 8 bases, V lost 3 bases, and 9 bases had no gene match. CDR1 and CDR2 (germline): SGHRS, YFSETQ. For the CDR3, the DNA is TGCGCCAGCAGCTCCCTGACAGGGGAAGGAGAAAAACTGTTTTTT. It specifies CASSSLTGEGEKLFF.

The CDR3 loop is CASSVTSQAGELFF. CDR3 nucleotide sequence: TGTGCCAGCAGCGTCACCTCCCAGGCCGGGGAGCTGTTTTTT. The chain combines TRBV9 with TRBJ2-2; no clear D gene. Germline V CDR1 and CDR2: SGDLS, YYNGEE. The germline V and J ends were trimmed by 2 bases and 6 bases, with 11 bases remaining between them. The length of the CDR3 is 14 residues.

The chain is built from TRBV11-2 and TRBJ2-5, with D uncertain. This CDR3 has 15 amino acids. V was trimmed by 5 bases and J by 2 bases, leaving 15 bases between them. Germline CDR1 and CDR2: SGHAT and FQNNGV. CDR3 nucleotide sequence: TGTGCCAGCAGCCCCGGTCCGATATCACAAGAGACCCAGTACTTC. This encodes CASSPGPISQETQYF.

The chain uses TRBV30 and TRBJ1-1, with 10 bases aligning to TRBD1. CDR3 length equals 13 residues. Germline CDR1 and CDR2: GTSNPN and SVGIG (reference sequence). V shed 5 bases and J 3 bases; nucleotides not matched to a gene: 3. In DNA, the CDR3 is TGTGCCTGGGAGGACAGGGGGTACACTGAAGCTTTCTTT. As protein: CAWEDRGYTEAFF.

V usage is TRBV18 and J usage is TRBJ1-1; D is possibly TRBD1 (6 bases). The V end was cut by 3 bases, the J end by 5 bases, with 16 bases between. The CDR3 runs to 15 residues. CDR1 KGHSH and CDR2 LQKENI come from the germline V gene. The CDR3 sequence: CASSPAGTPETEAFF. The CDR3 region has the DNA TGTGCCAGCTCACCTGCCGGGACACCGGAAACTGAAGCTTTCTTT.

This clone was counted a single time. The V and J genes are TRBV6-5 and TRBJ1-5; 8 positions match TRBD1. This CDR3 spans 14 amino acids. J gave up 6 bases and V 5 bases, and 6 bases lay outside the gene matches. In germline, CDR1 is MNHEY, CDR2 SVGAGI. Written as DNA, the CDR3 is TGTGCCAGCAGTCAGACAGGGGATTTTCAGCCCCAGCATTTT. It yields the protein CASSQTGDFQPQHF.

This clone was seen a handful of times. The V and J genes are TRBV19 and TRBJ2-6, with D tentatively TRBD1 (5 bases). This CDR3 is 19 amino acids long. CDR1 is LNHDA and CDR2 is SQIVND in the germline V gene (reference sequence). Trimming removed 6 bases at V and 2 bases at J, with 23 bases between. CDR3 coding DNA: TGTGCCAGTAGCAAATACCCGCCCTCTCAGGGTGCTGGGGCCAACGTCCTGACTTTC. As protein: CASSKYPPSQGAGANVLTF.

The chain joins TRBV29-1 to TRBJ2-3; 8 bases map to TRBD2. The CDR3 length is 16 residues. Germline V gene sequence: CDR1 SQVTM, CDR2 ANQGSEA. V lost 6 bases, J lost 5 bases, and 16 bases stayed unmatched. The CDR3 nucleotides are TGCAGCGTACTACCGGGACTAGGCCTTGGAGTAGATACGCAGTATTTT. Amino acid sequence: CSVLPGLGLGVDTQYF.

This clone was detected only once. The chain has TRBV7-2 and TRBJ2-5, with unresolved D. Germline CDR1 and CDR2: SGHTA and FQGNSA. V dropped 1 base and J dropped 1 base, with 7 bases sitting between them. There are 14 residues in the CDR3. CDR3 protein: CASSLVGSQETQYF. DNA of the CDR3: TGTGCCAGCAGCTTAGTTGGCAGCCAAGAGACCCAGTACTTC.

The genes are TRBV4-3 and TRBJ2-1, with a tentative D call TRBD1 (5 bases). The CDR3 consists of 17 residues. CDR1 and CDR2 from the germline V gene are LGHNA and YSLEER. V gave up 4 bases and J gave up 3 bases, with 19 bases separating them. In nucleotides, the CDR3 is TGCGCCAGCAGCCGGCTGGGATCCCAGGGCTTCTACAATGAGCAGTTCTTC. It translates to CASSRLGSQGFYNEQFF.